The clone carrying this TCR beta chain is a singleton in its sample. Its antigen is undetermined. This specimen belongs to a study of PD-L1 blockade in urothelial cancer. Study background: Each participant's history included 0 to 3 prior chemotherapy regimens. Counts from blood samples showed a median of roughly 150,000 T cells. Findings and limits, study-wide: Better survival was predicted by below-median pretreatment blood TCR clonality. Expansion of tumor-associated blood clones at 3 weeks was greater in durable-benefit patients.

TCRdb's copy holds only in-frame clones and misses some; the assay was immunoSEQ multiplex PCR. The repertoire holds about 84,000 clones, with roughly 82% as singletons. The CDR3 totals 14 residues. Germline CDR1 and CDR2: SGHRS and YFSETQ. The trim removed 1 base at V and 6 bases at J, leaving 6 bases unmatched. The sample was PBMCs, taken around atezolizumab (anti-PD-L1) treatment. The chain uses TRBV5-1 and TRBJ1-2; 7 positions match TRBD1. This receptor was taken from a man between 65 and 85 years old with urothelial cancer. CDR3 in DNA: TGCGCCAGCAGCTTGAAACAGGGGTTCAATGGCTACACCTTC. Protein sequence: CASSLKQGFNGYTF.